The TCR beta chain under discussion was sequenced for a study of blood T cell repertoires in COVID-19. Study information: The study drew acute and convalescent COVID-19 samples from the United States, Italy and Spain.

Method: immunoSEQ multiplex PCR; TCRdb's copy keeps in-frame clones and lacks some. The sample gives about 100,000 clones, roughly 85% of which show up once; about 1.7% is in the top ten. The germline V gene has CDR1 SGHVS and CDR2 FQNEAQ. V gave up 5 bases and J gave up 8 bases, with 16 bases separating them. The CDR3 sequence is 14 residues long. The TCR originated in a woman in her seventies with active or convalescent COVID-19. Sequencing was performed on peripheral blood. The chain links TRBV7-8 to TRBJ2-1; D perhaps matches TRBD2 (6 bases). CDR3 loop: CASSRRDSGDEQFF. The CDR3 region has the DNA TGTGCCAGCAGCCGCCGGGACTCCGGGGATGAGCAGTTCTTC.